The next 18 T cell receptor beta chains were all read from a single sample in a study of cytomegalovirus exposure and HLA in healthy donors. Amplification used 60 Vbeta primers and 13 Jbeta primers. Some clones are missing from TCRdb's copy, which holds only in-frame ones; the method was immunoSEQ multiplex PCR. The table records roughly 160,000 clones, approximately 80% of them present only once. Sequencing was performed on PBMCs. The source of these receptors is a woman between 45 and 65 years old in good health and CMV-seronegative.

This clone occurred once. This chain links TRBV7-2 with TRBJ1-1; perhaps TRBD1 as D (6 bases). CDR3 length: 16 amino acids. Trimming shortened V by 5 bases and J by 3 bases, and 19 bases separated the two germline ends. From germline, CDR1 is SGHTA and CDR2 FQGNSA. CDR3 DNA sequence: TGTGCCAGCAGCCCACCGAGGCGGGGGGCGGACACTGAAGCTTTCTTT. This sequence encodes CASSPPRRGADTEAFF.

The gene calls are TRBV30 and TRBJ2-1; 10 nucleotides line up with TRBD2. The CDR3 length is 15 residues. The J segment lost 3 bases and the V segment lost 4 bases, leaving 6 bases of the junction unmatched. Germline CDR1 GTSNPN, CDR2 SVGIG (reference sequence). The CDR3 sequence: CAWTPGLARYNEQFF. CDR3 nucleotide sequence: TGTGCCTGGACCCCGGGACTAGCGCGCTACAATGAGCAGTTCTTC.

The chain carries TRBV11-3 and TRBJ1-1; no clear D. Germline V gene data show CDR1 as SGHNT and CDR2 as YENEEA. V lost 4 bases, J lost 5 bases, and 11 bases lay in between. The CDR3 consists of 13 residues. The DNA of the CDR3 is TGTGCCAGCAGCTCGGGGTTCAAGACTGAAGCTTTCTTT. It yields the protein CASSSGFKTEAFF. Complete variable domain (other parts from reference TRBV11-3 and TRBJ1-1): EAGVVQSPRYKIIEKKQPVAFWCNPISGHNTLYWYLQNLGQGPELLIRYENEEAVDDSQLPKDRFSAERLKGVDSTLKIQPAELGDSAVYLCASSSGFKTEAFFGQGTRLTVV.

The chain combines TRBV28 with TRBJ1-2; TRBD1 agrees at 8 bases. CDR1 is MDHEN and CDR2 is SYDVKM in the germline V gene. V trimming: 7 bases; J trimming: 8 bases; junction bases outside the gene matches: 9. CDR3 length equals 13 residues. CDR3 region: CASTDLQGGGYTF. CDR3 DNA: TGTGCCAGCACCGATTTACAGGGGGGAGGCTACACCTTC.

CDR3 sequence (DNA): TGTGCCAGCAGCCAAGGAGGGGGTGGGATCTACGAGCAGTACTTC. It is translated as CASSQGGGGIYEQYF. The chain has TRBV4-2 and TRBJ2-7; possible D gene TRBD1, 6 bases. V was cut by 1 base and J by 3 bases, with 13 bases left in between. The CDR3 loop spans 15 amino acids. The germline CDR1 and CDR2 sequences are LGHNA and YNFKEQ.

This clone occurred once. This chain uses TRBV5-1 with TRBJ1-1, with TRBD1 as a possible D gene (6 bases). The germline CDR1 and CDR2 sequences are SGHRS and YFSETQ. V was cut by 4 bases and J by 3 bases, with 10 bases left in between. This CDR3 comprises 13 residues. The chain's CDR3 is CASSGNRDTEAFF. The CDR3 DNA follows: TGCGCCAGCAGCGGAAACAGGGACACTGAAGCTTTCTTT.

The chain employs TRBV15 and TRBJ2-1; 11 bases map to TRBD2. CDR3 length: 14 amino acids. CDR1 is LNHNV and CDR2 is YYDKDF in the germline V gene (reference sequence). The trim removed 3 bases at V and 6 bases at J, leaving 1 base unmatched. The CDR3 DNA sequence: TGTGCCACCAGCAGGACTAGCGGGATCAATGAGCAGTTCTTC. This sequence encodes CATSRTSGINEQFF.

This sequence joins TRBV28 and TRBJ2-2; TRBD2 matches at 10 bases. CDR3 length: 17 residues. With V trimmed by 4 bases and J by 5 bases, 10 bases remained unmatched. Germline CDR1 and CDR2: MDHEN and SYDVKM. In nucleotides, the CDR3 is TGTGCCAGCAGTTCTTTACCTAGACTAGCGGGTACCGGGGAGCTGTTTTTT. This sequence encodes CASSSLPRLAGTGELFF.

The chain uses TRBV9 and TRBJ1-4, with D possibly matching TRBD1 (5 bases). CDR1 is SGDLS, CDR2 YYNGEE, per germline. The CDR3 totals 14 residues. Trimming removed 2 bases from V and 4 bases from J, with 9 bases in between. The DNA for the CDR3 is TGTGCCAGCAGCGTTCAGGGTTATAATGAAAAACTGTTTTTT. Translated: CASSVQGYNEKLFF.

J is TRBJ1-4 and V is TRBV18; weak D call: TRBD1 (6 bases). V was shortened by 0 bases and J by 2 bases, with 7 bases between the two germline ends. This CDR3 spans 15 amino acids. Germline V gives CDR1 KGHSH, CDR2 LQKENI. CDR3 bases: TGTGCCAGCTCACCACCGGGGGCCACTAATGAAAAACTGTTTTTT. It encodes CASSPPGATNEKLFF.

The rearrangement uses TRBV7-2 and TRBJ2-5; 16 bases line up with TRBD2. There are 16 residues in the CDR3. After removal of 5 bases from V and 5 bases from J, the junction contained 5 bases not matched to a gene. Germline V gene lookup returns CDR1 SGHTA and CDR2 FQGNSA. CDR3 amino acids: CASSPGLAGGQETQYF. DNA of the CDR3: TGTGCCAGCAGCCCGGGACTAGCGGGAGGGCAGGAGACCCAGTACTTC.

Concerning this clone: The conserved phenylalanine or tryptophan is not found at the CDR3 terminus, so this likely reflects a read error. No DNA is shown, since the ends of the CDR3 on it are uncertain; the CDR3 is the one TCRdb lists. J is TRBJ1-4 and V is TRBV27; the table's D call, TRBD1, has no DNA check behind it. Looked up from germline, CDR1 is MNHEY and CDR2 is SMNVEV (reference sequence). 10 amino acids form the CDR3, both terminal residues included. CDR3 sequence reads: CASSCPGTGI.

This clone was picked up a small number of times. The CDR3 bases are TGTGCCAGCAGTGTTACAGGGTTTGAAGCTTTCTTT. It encodes CASSVTGFEAFF. The chain uses TRBV25-1 and TRBJ1-1, with D tentatively TRBD1 (6 bases). V was shortened by 4 bases and J by 7 bases, with 10 bases between the two germline ends. Germline CDR1 MGHDK, CDR2 SYGVNS. This CDR3 spans 12 amino acids.

This clone has a handful of counts. This chain uses TRBV7-2 with TRBJ1-3; 10 positions match TRBD1. CDR1 SGHTA and CDR2 FQGNSA come from the germline V gene. V was pared by 5 bases and J by 5 bases, with 3 bases of the junction left unmatched. The length of the CDR3 is 14 residues. This CDR3 reads CASSVDRGRNTIYF. In nucleotides, the CDR3 is TGTGCCAGCAGCGTGGACAGGGGGAGAAACACCATATATTTT.

The chain couples TRBV10-3 to TRBJ1-1; D is undetermined. Per germline, CDR1 ENHRY and CDR2 SYGVKD. The CDR3 runs 13 residues. With 11 bases removed from V and 1 base from J, the gap between germline ends came to 14 bases. CDR3 in amino acids: CAVSQRGNTEAFF. The CDR3 DNA reads TGTGCCGTTTCTCAACGAGGGAACACTGAAGCTTTCTTT.

This clone was seen more than once but under ten times. This rearrangement joins TRBV13 to TRBJ2-5; D is unclear. CDR3 length equals 12 residues. In germline, CDR1 is PRHDT, CDR2 FYEKMQ (reference sequence). V dropped 5 bases and J dropped 2 bases, with 6 bases sitting between them. The CDR3 here is CASSLSQETQYF. In nucleotides, the CDR3 is TGTGCCAGCAGCCTTTCGCAAGAGACCCAGTACTTC.

About this clone: A much larger clonotype is one base distant, so this may be a read error. The chain uses TRBV6-5 and TRBJ1-3; a possible D gene is TRBD1 (6 bases). The V end was cut by 11 bases, the J end by 2 bases, with 16 bases between. CDR1 is MNHEY and CDR2 is SVGAGI in the germline V gene. The CDR3 runs 14 residues. In DNA form, the CDR3 reads TGTGCCGGCAAACAAGGGGGAGCTGGAAACACCATATATTTT. Protein product: CAGKQGGAGNTIYF.

The genes are TRBV6-5 and TRBJ1-2, with 7 bases aligning to TRBD1. CDR3 length: 15 residues. The V segment lost 4 bases and the J segment 2 bases; nucleotides outside the gene matches: 7. CDR1 is MNHEY and CDR2 is SVGAGI in the germline V gene. The chain's CDR3 is CASSSILDRNYGYTF. CDR3 coding DNA: TGTGCCAGCAGTTCGATACTGGACAGGAACTATGGCTACACCTTC.